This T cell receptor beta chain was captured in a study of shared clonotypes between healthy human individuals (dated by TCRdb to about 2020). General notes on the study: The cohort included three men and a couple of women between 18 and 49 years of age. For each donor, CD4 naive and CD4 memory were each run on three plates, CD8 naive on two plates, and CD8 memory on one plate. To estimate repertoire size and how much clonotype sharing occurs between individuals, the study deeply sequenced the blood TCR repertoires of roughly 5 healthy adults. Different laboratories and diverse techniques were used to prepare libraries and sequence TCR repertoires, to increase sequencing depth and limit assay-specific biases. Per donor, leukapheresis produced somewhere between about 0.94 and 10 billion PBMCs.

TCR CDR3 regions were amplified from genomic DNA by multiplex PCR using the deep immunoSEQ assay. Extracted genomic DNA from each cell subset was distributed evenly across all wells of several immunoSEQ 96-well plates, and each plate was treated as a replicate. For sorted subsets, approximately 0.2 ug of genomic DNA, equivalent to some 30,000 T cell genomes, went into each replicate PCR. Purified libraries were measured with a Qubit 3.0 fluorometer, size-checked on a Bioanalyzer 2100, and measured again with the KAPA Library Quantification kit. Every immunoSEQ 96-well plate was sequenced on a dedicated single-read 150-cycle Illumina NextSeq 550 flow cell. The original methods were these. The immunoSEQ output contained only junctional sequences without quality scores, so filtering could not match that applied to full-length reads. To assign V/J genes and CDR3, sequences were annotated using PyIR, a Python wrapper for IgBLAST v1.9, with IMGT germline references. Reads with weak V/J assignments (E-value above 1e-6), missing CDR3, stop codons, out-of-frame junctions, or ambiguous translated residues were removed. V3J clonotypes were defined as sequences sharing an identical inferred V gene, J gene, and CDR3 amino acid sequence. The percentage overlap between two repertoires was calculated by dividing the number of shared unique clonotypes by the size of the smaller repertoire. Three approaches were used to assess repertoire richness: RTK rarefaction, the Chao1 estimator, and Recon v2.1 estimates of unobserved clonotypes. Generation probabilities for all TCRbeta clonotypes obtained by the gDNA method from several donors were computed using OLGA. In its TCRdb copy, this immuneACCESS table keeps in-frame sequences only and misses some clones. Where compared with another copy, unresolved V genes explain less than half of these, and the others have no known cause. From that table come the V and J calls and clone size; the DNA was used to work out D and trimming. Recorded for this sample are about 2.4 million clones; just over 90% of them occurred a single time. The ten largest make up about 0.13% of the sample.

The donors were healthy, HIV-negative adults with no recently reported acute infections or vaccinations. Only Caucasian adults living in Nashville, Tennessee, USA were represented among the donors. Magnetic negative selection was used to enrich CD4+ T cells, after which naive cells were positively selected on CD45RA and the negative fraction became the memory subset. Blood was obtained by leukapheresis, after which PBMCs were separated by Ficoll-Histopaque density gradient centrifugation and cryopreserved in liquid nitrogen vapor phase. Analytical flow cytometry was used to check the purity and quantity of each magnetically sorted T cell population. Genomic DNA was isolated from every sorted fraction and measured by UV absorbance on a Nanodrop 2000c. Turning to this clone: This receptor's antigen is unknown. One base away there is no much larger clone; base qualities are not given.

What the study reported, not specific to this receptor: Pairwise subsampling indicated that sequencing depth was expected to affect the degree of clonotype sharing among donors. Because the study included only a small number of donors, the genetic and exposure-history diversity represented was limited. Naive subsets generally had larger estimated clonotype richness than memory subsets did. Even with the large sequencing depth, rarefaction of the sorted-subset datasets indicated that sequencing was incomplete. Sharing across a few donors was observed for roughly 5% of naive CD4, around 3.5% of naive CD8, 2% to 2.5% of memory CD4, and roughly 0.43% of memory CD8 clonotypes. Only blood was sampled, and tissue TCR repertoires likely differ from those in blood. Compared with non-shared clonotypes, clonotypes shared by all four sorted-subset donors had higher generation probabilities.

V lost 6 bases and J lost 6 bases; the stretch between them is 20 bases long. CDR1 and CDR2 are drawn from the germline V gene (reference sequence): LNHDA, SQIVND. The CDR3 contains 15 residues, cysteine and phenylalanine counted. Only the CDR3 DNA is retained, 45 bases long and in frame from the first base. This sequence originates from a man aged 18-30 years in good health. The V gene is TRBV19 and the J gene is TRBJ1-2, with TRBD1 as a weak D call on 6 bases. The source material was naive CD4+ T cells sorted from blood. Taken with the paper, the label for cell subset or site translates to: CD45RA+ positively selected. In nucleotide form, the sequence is TGTGCCAGTAGAAGTGGGACAACGTTCAGGGATGGCTACACCTTC. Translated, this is CASRSGTTFRDGYTF. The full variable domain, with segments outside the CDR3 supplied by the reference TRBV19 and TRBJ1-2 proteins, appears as DGGITQSPKYLFRKEGQNVTLSCEQNLNHDAMYWYRQDPGQGLRLIYYSQIVNDFQKGDIAEGYSVSREKKESFPLTVTSAQKNPTAFYLCASRSGTTFRDGYTFGSGTRLTVV.